Below, 21 T cell receptor beta chains from the same sample are listed, as sequenced in a study of tissue T cells after allogeneic stem cell transplantation (dated by TCRdb to the early 2020s). Library preparation was by the immunoSEQ multiplex PCR assay. Held by TCRdb, this immuneACCESS table contains in-frame sequences only and omits some clones. Under half of the omission traces to an unresolved V gene where checked; the cause of the rest is unknown. Counted in this sample were 1,500 to 2,000 clones; around 50% of them appeared once. The ten top clones hold 34% of the sample. What the time point label conveys for this sample: mouse harvest day 14 after allogeneic transplant. Each mouse graft, delivered by tail vein injection, combined 10^6 splenic CD5+ T cells with 10^7 T-cell-depleted bone marrow cells. The specimen sequenced was spleen. These receptors came from a female BALB/c mouse given C57BL/6 T cells with graft-versus-host disease after an allogeneic hematopoietic cell transplant.

Remarks on this clone: Gene names are the mouse ones. The read finishes 1 residue shy of the CDR3 end, and the germline J gene is used to complete it. The chain couples TRBV13-2 to TRBJ2-7, with no clear D. This CDR3 is 11 amino acids long. Germline CDR1 and CDR2: NNHNN and SYGAGS (reference sequence). Trimming left V 7 bases short and J 0 bases short, with 5 bases between. The sequenced part of the CDR3 DNA is TGTGCCAGCAGGCTCTCCTATGAACAGTAC. Encoded protein: CASRLSYEQY. The entire CDR3 reads CASRLSYEQYF.

This clone is deemed large. Gene names are the mouse ones. The sequenced fragment ends 1 residue before the CDR3 boundary, so the rest is inferred from the germline J gene. The V and J genes are TRBV2 and TRBJ2-7; D possibly corresponds to TRBD2 (6 bases). Looked up from germline, CDR1 is LGHNA and CDR2 is YSYQKL. V dropped 0 bases and J dropped 7 bases, with 10 bases sitting between them. The CDR3 runs to 13 residues. Incomplete CDR3 DNA: TGTGCCAGCAGCCAAGAGGGGGGAGACGAACAGTAC. Protein product: CASSQEGGDEQY. The CDR3 in full is CASSQEGGDEQYF.

Remarks on this clone: Mouse gene names apply. The CDR3 end falls 1 residue outside the read, so it is completed with the germline J gene. This rearrangement joins TRBV3 to TRBJ1-4, with D perhaps TRBD1 (5 bases). V was shortened by 5 bases and J by 3 bases, with 7 bases between the two germline ends. The CDR3 contains 13 residues. Germline V gene sequence: CDR1 SNHLY, CDR2 FYNGKV (reference sequence). The CDR3 sequence is CASSRTTNERLFF. CDR3 DNA (partial): TGTGCCAGCAGCCGGACAACCAACGAAAGATTATTT.

On this clone itself: All gene names here are mouse names. Read sequence stops 1 residue before the CDR3 end, and the germline J gene provides the missing end. The chain carries TRBV12-2 and TRBJ2-5; TRBD1 matches 8 bases. Germline CDR1 SGHLS, CDR2 HYDKME. This CDR3 region has 15 residues. V shed 4 bases and J 0 bases; nucleotides not matched to a gene: 5. The chain's CDR3 is CASSPQGVNQDTQYF. CDR3 DNA, as far as it was read: TGTGCCAGCTCCCCACAGGGGGTTAACCAAGACACCCAGTAC. Variable domain in full (rest from reference TRBV12-2 and TRBJ2-5): NSGVVQSPRYIIKGKGERSILKCIPISGHLSVAWYQQTQGQELKFFIQHYDKMERDKGNLPSRFSVQQFDDYHSEMNMSALELEDSAVYFCASSPQGVNQDTQYFGPGTRLLVL.

A word on this clone: Germline and genes here are mouse. The read is 1 residue too short to cover the CDR3 end, so that end is filled in from the germline J gene. The chain combines TRBV2 with TRBJ2-4; maybe TRBD1 (6 bases). CDR1 is LGHNA, CDR2 YSYQKL, per germline. V gave up 0 bases and J gave up 4 bases, with 8 bases separating them. The CDR3 has 14 amino acids. The covered CDR3 bases are TGTGCCAGCAGCCAAGAAGGGACAAAAAACACCTTGTAC. It translates to CASSQEGTKNTLY. From start to end, the CDR3 is CASSQEGTKNTLYF.

As concerns this clone: Gene labels here are mouse ones. The read falls 1 residue short of the CDR3 end, and the missing part is taken from the germline J gene. This chain uses TRBV5 with TRBJ2-5; TRBD2 matches at 10 bases. The CDR3 loop spans 16 amino acids. Germline trimming cut 4 bases from V and 0 bases from J; bases unmatched to any gene: 4. The germline V gene has CDR1 LGHNA and CDR2 YNLKQL (reference sequence). The sequenced part of the CDR3 DNA is TGTGCCAGCAGCCCATACTGGGGGGGTAACCAAGACACCCAGTAC. The encoded protein is CASSPYWGGNQDTQY. The complete CDR3 protein is CASSPYWGGNQDTQYF.

This clone was seen only a few times. Gene names are the mouse ones. The read halts 1 residue ahead of the CDR3 end, with the missing end drawn from the germline J gene. V and J are TRBV3 and TRBJ1-4; TRBD1 is a possible D gene (6 bases). Trimming cost V 8 bases and J 3 bases, with 10 bases left between them. This CDR3 spans 13 amino acids. Per the germline V gene, CDR1 is SNHLY and CDR2 is FYNGKV (reference sequence). The CDR3 protein is CASSQGPNERLFF. The sequenced CDR3 bases are TGTGCCAGCTCACAGGGACCCAACGAAAGATTATTT.

About this clone: The gene symbols are mouse symbols. Sequencing ends 1 residue short of the CDR3 end; the germline J gene provides the rest. This chain links TRBV2 with TRBJ1-1; no reliable D call. Germline lookup yields CDR1 LGHNA and CDR2 YSYQKL. With 2 bases removed from V and 9 bases from J, the gap between germline ends came to 4 bases. The CDR3 runs 10 residues. The CDR3 protein is CASSQTKVFF. The sequenced part of the CDR3 DNA is TGTGCCAGCAGCCAAACAAAAGTCTTC.

Details on this clone: Gene names are the mouse ones. The sequence runs out 1 residue before the end of the CDR3; the remainder is reconstructed from the germline J gene. The chain joins TRBV12-1 to TRBJ2-7; D possibly matches TRBD1 or TRBD2 (6 bases each). The V and J ends lost 6 bases and 6 bases respectively, with 20 bases between them. Germline CDR1 and CDR2: SGHSN and HYEKVE. The CDR3 covers 14 residues. CDR3 protein: CASGDAGAGVEQYF. The covered CDR3 bases are TGTGCCAGCGGTGATGCGGGGGCGGGGGTTGAACAGTAC.

This clone was detected a few times. Gene names refer to mouse genes. The sequence runs out 1 residue before the end of the CDR3; the remainder is reconstructed from the germline J gene. This chain joins TRBV3 and TRBJ2-7; 10 nucleotides line up with TRBD1. The CDR3 contains 14 residues. The junction had 1 base not matched to a gene; V was cut back by 2 bases and J by 3 bases. Germline values: CDR1 SNHLY, CDR2 FYNGKV (reference sequence). CDR3 sequence reads: CASSLWDRGYEQYF. CDR3 DNA (partial): TGTGCCAGCAGCTTATGGGACAGGGGCTATGAACAGTAC.

This clone has just a few counts. Genes here carry mouse names. The read ends 1 residue early relative to the CDR3; the germline J gene fills the gap. This rearrangement joins TRBV4 to TRBJ2-5; D is ambiguous. The germline V gene encodes CDR1 LGHDT and CDR2 YNNKQL (reference sequence). V gave up 4 bases and J gave up 1 base, with 6 bases separating them. This CDR3 spans 13 amino acids. This CDR3 is CASSWGDQDTQYF. The covered CDR3 bases are TGTGCCAGCAGCTGGGGAGACCAAGACACCCAGTAC.

Details on this clone: Mouse gene names apply. The observed sequence ends 1 residue before the CDR3 terminus, with the missing tail filled in from the germline J gene. This chain links TRBV23 with TRBJ2-1. The CDR3 is 15 residues long. Germline assignment: CDR1 KGHTA and CDR2 FQNQQP. This CDR3 is CSSSQSPGTGAEQFF. CDR3 DNA (partial): TGCTCCAGCAGTCAATCGCCGGGGACGGGTGCTGAGCAGTTC.

This clone has a handful of counts. Mouse germline and gene names are used. Read data end 1 residue before the CDR3 end; the end is taken from the germline J gene. The J gene is TRBJ1-2, the V gene TRBV13-1; D not certain. V shed 1 base and J shed 3 bases, with 4 bases lying between them. The CDR3 consists of 12 residues. The germline V gene has CDR1 NSHNY and CDR2 SYGAGN. The CDR3 region is CASSDRDSDYTF. The sequenced CDR3 bases are TGTGCCAGCAGTGATCGGGACTCCGACTACACC.

Comments on this clone: All gene names here are mouse names. The read ends 1 residue before the CDR3 terminus; that terminus is restored from the germline J gene. The chain couples TRBV13-2 to TRBJ1-3; TRBD1 matches at 7 bases. This CDR3 spans 15 amino acids. Trimming removed 3 bases from V and 0 bases from J; junction bases left unmatched: 3. CDR1 and CDR2 from the germline V gene are NNHNN and SYGAGS (reference sequence). The sequenced CDR3 bases are TGTGCCAGCGGTGCCGGGACAGCTTCTGGAAATACGCTCTAT. Amino acid sequence: CASGAGTASGNTLY. In full, the CDR3 reads CASGAGTASGNTLYF.

This clone was picked up one time. Germline and genes here are mouse. Read sequence stops 1 residue before the CDR3 end, and the germline J gene provides the missing end. J is TRBJ2-7 and V is TRBV13-2, with TRBD2 matching 10 bases. This CDR3 has 15 residues. After removal of 0 bases from V and 7 bases from J, the junction contained 7 bases not matched to a gene. The germline V gene has CDR1 NNHNN and CDR2 SYGAGS (reference sequence). The CDR3 protein is CASGDGPGGAGEQYF. Partial CDR3 DNA: TGTGCCAGCGGTGATGGGCCTGGGGGGGCGGGGGAACAGTAC.

Note on this clone: Genes and germline come from the mouse. The read terminates 1 residue before the CDR3 end, so the remaining end is supplied by the germline J gene. V usage is TRBV13-1 and J usage is TRBJ1-1, with D unresolved. The ends were cut back, 5 bases at V and 0 bases at J, with 8 bases in the middle. Germline-derived CDR1 and CDR2 are NSHNY and SYGAGN. CDR3 length equals 13 residues. The CDR3 DNA, read in part, is TGTGCCAGCAGAGCACAAGCAAACACAGAAGTCTTC. As protein: CASRAQANTEVF. The full-length CDR3 reads as CASRAQANTEVFF.

As regards this clone: Gene names are the mouse ones. From the germline J gene comes the end of the CDR3, since the read stops 1 residue before it. This chain uses TRBV5 with TRBJ2-4; D perhaps matches TRBD2 (6 bases). Trimming took 0 bases from V and 1 from J, leaving 11 bases between them. The CDR3 is made up of 16 amino acids. In germline, CDR1 is LGHNA, CDR2 YNLKQL (reference sequence). CDR3: CASSQDWGRGQNTLYF. CDR3 DNA, as far as it was read: TGTGCCAGCAGCCAAGACTGGGGAAGGGGTCAAAACACCTTGTAC.

This clone was seen only once. The germline and genes are mouse ones. Sequencing ends 1 residue short of the CDR3 end; the germline J gene provides the rest. This sequence joins TRBV16 and TRBJ1-5; D gene uncertain. Germline V CDR1 and CDR2: SGHSA, FRNQAP. V was trimmed by 5 bases and J by 0 bases, leaving 8 bases between them. The CDR3 is 14 amino acids. The CDR3 bases that were read are TGTGCAAGCAGCCCCGGGAATAACAACCAGGCTCCGCTT. It yields the protein CASSPGNNNQAPL. The full-length CDR3 reads as CASSPGNNNQAPLF.

A word on this clone: Mouse gene names and germline throughout. The read halts 1 residue ahead of the CDR3 end, with the missing end drawn from the germline J gene. The J gene is TRBJ2-7, the V gene TRBV1, with TRBD2 matching 11 bases. Germline V gene lookup returns CDR1 NSQYPW and CDR2 LRSPGD (reference sequence). V lost 1 base and J lost 2; bases outside the gene matches: 4. This CDR3 contains 16 residues. The covered CDR3 bases are TGCACCTGCAGTGCAGGCCGGGACTGGGGGACCTATGAACAGTAC. Translating it yields CTCSAGRDWGTYEQY. The entire CDR3 sequence reads CTCSAGRDWGTYEQYF.

Worth noting for this clone: Any gene name here is a mouse gene name. The read comes to an end 1 residue before the CDR3 does, leaving the germline J gene to fill in the end. The J gene is TRBJ1-4, the V gene TRBV12-1; 9 bases align to TRBD1. CDR1 and CDR2 (germline): SGHSN, HYEKVE. The CDR3 totals 15 residues. Trimming took 0 bases from V and 4 from J; bases not matched to a gene: 2. The CDR3 DNA, read in part, is TGTGCCAGCTCTCTCGGGGACAGGGTCAACGAAAGATTATTT. Translation: CASSLGDRVNERLF. The entire CDR3 reads CASSLGDRVNERLFF.

This clone was seen a handful of times. Germline and genes here are mouse. Read coverage stops 1 residue before the CDR3 terminus; the germline J gene supplies the remainder. The rearrangement links TRBV12-2 to TRBJ1-5; TRBD1 matches at 7 bases. The CDR3 totals 14 residues. The V gene's germline CDR1 is SGHLS and CDR2 HYDKME. Trimming cost V 0 bases and J 3 bases; bases outside gene matches: 1. CDR3: CASSLGTVNQAPLF. CDR3 DNA, as far as it was read: TGTGCCAGCTCTCTCGGGACAGTCAACCAGGCTCCGCTT.